These 11 T cell receptor beta chains came from one sample sequenced in a study of blood T cell repertoires in COVID-19. Assay: immunoSEQ multiplex PCR; the TCRdb copy retains only in-frame clones and omits some. There are about 100,000 clones in the sample; 88% occur only once, and about 6.3% lies in the top ten. Sequencing used peripheral blood. These receptors all come from a woman aged 55-70 years with acute or convalescent COVID-19.

This chain connects TRBV2 to TRBJ1-1; 7 bases are shared with TRBD1. Germline assignment: CDR1 SNHLY and CDR2 FYNNEI. The CDR3 runs to 14 residues. V lost 6 bases, J lost 6 bases, and 10 bases stayed unmatched. The chain's CDR3 is CASRGDSQRAEAFF. The DNA of the CDR3 is TGTGCCAGCAGAGGGGACAGCCAAAGGGCTGAAGCTTTCTTT.

This chain joins TRBV30 and TRBJ1-2; TRBD1 is a possible D gene (6 bases). The CDR3 covers 13 residues. Germline loops: CDR1 GTSNPN, CDR2 SVGIG (reference sequence). V lost 2 bases and J lost 8, with 15 bases in between. In DNA form, the CDR3 reads TGTGCCTGGAGTATTACAGGGATCGACGGCTACACCTTC. As protein: CAWSITGIDGYTF. The full variable domain, in which reference TRBV30 and TRBJ1-2 provide the parts outside the CDR3, is SQTIHQWPATLVQPVGSPLSLECTVEGTSNPNLYWYRQAAGRGLQLLFYSVGIGQISSEVPQNLSASRPQDRQFILSSKKLLLSDSGFYLCAWSITGIDGYTFGSGTRLTVV.

The gene calls are TRBV19 and TRBJ1-2; a possible D gene is TRBD1 (5 bases). The ends were cut back, 1 base at V and 8 bases at J, with 14 bases in the middle. The germline V gene has CDR1 LNHDA and CDR2 SQIVND (reference sequence). The length of the CDR3 is 14 residues. CDR3 loop: CASSIGARATGYTF. CDR3 in DNA: TGTGCCAGTAGTATAGGTGCCAGGGCCACAGGCTACACCTTC.

The rearrangement joins TRBV27 to TRBJ2-1, with TRBD2 matching over 7 bases. The CDR3 contains 13 residues. CDR1 and CDR2 from the germline V gene are MNHEY and SMNVEV (reference sequence). With 3 bases clipped from V and 9 bases from J, the junction kept 5 bases outside the gene matches. CDR3 in DNA: TGTGCCAGCAGTTTTCGGGGGAGGGGTGAGCAGTTCTTC. Translated: CASSFRGRGEQFF.

This chain joins TRBV10-2 and TRBJ1-2; D is ambiguous. V was shortened by 0 bases and J by 3 bases, with 8 bases between the two germline ends. The germline CDR1 and CDR2 sequences are WSHSY and SAAADI. This CDR3 is 14 amino acids long. CDR3 nucleotide sequence: TGCGCCAGCAGTGAGTCGGCGGAGCACTATGGCTACACCTTC. Translation gives CASSESAEHYGYTF.

The chain links TRBV2 to TRBJ2-1; 9 bases map to TRBD2. The CDR3 sequence is 14 residues long. V was clipped by 5 bases and J by 4 bases; unmatched bases: 3. Germline V gene data show CDR1 as SNHLY and CDR2 as FYNNEI. The chain's CDR3 is CASSTSGFYNEQFF. CDR3 in DNA: TGTGCCAGCAGTACTAGCGGGTTTTACAATGAGCAGTTCTTC.

Only a few counts were recorded for this clone. The chain employs TRBV9 and TRBJ1-3, with D perhaps TRBD1 (6 bases). Germline CDR1 SGDLS, CDR2 YYNGEE. The V end was cut by 4 bases, the J end by 2 bases, with 13 bases between. The CDR3 sequence is 15 residues long. CDR3 region: CASSPHTGTGNTIYF. CDR3 in DNA: TGTGCCAGCAGCCCACACACAGGGACTGGAAACACCATATATTTT.

The V call is TRBV28, the J call TRBJ2-3, with 8 positions matching TRBD2. The CDR3 has 15 residues. V gave up 7 bases and J gave up 1 base; unmatched junction bases: 7. Germline loops: CDR1 MDHEN, CDR2 SYDVKM. The CDR3 here is CASTSFSGGTDTQYF. CDR3 in DNA: TGTGCCAGCACTTCATTTAGCGGGGGCACAGATACGCAGTATTTT.

The genes are TRBV11-2 and TRBJ2-7, with TRBD2 matching 7 bases. Germline V gives CDR1 SGHAT, CDR2 FQNNGV. The CDR3 is 16 residues long. The J segment lost 4 bases and the V segment lost 2 bases, leaving 11 bases of the junction unmatched. CDR3 in DNA: TGTGCCAGCAGCTTAAATCAGGCGGGAGAGGGGTACGAGCAGTACTTC. Translated, it gives CASSLNQAGEGYEQYF.

The rearrangement links TRBV5-4 to TRBJ1-6; the match to TRBD1 covers 7 bases. Germline CDR1 and CDR2: SGHNT and YYREEE (reference sequence). This CDR3 spans 14 amino acids. V lost 0 bases, J lost 11 bases, and 5 bases stayed unmatched. CDR3 DNA sequence: TGTGCCAGCAGCTTGGGACAGGGTAGGACACCCCTCCACTTT. Its translation is CASSLGQGRTPLHF.

The genes are TRBV28 and TRBJ1-2; D remains unclear. Germline CDR1 MDHEN, CDR2 SYDVKM. V lost 3 bases, J lost 3 bases, and 23 bases lay in between. This CDR3 is built from 18 residues. The CDR3 region is CASSFLGGQGPGYYGYTF. The CDR3 nucleotides read TGTGCCAGCAGTTTCCTGGGAGGGCAAGGCCCGGGGTACTATGGCTACACCTTC.